Following are 32 T cell receptor beta chains from one sample sequenced in a study of identical twins. TCRdb itself ran the 5' RACE reads through MiXCR, one entry per CDR3 protein. Of about 660,000 distinct CDR3 sequences in the sample, over 8.5% are singletons; the top ten hold approximately 0.89%. The same data also contributed to another study, on yellow fever vaccine responses in identical twins.

Sequencing was done on a sample of PBMCs. The receptors originated from a woman between 18 and 29 years old in good health.

The V call is TRBV7-2, the J call TRBJ2-3; the D is unclear. Trimming removed 5 bases at V and 6 bases at J, with 12 bases between. The CDR3 is made up of 13 amino acids. The V gene's germline CDR1 is SGHTA and CDR2 FQGNSA. The CDR3 spells CASSLYPPDTQYF. DNA of the CDR3: TGTGCCAGCAGCCTGTACCCTCCGGATACGCAGTATTTT.

This chain links TRBV28 with TRBJ1-5, with a possible D match to TRBD1 (6 bases). The CDR3 sequence is 13 residues long. V was cut by 6 bases and J by 4 bases, with 10 bases left in between. Germline V gene lookup returns CDR1 MDHEN and CDR2 SYDVKM. CDR3 nucleotide sequence: TGTGCCAGCAGCGGGACACCAAATCAGCCCCAGCATTTT. Residues: CASSGTPNQPQHF.

The genes are TRBV6-5 and TRBJ2-2; D remains unclear. This CDR3 region has 14 residues. Trimming stripped 1 base from V and 0 bases from J, with 3 bases between. The germline V gene has CDR1 MNHEY and CDR2 SVGAGI. CDR3 sequence reads: CASSYFANTGELFF. The CDR3 bases are TGTGCCAGCAGTTACTTCGCGAACACCGGGGAGCTGTTTTTT.

In its sample, this clonotype was seen a few times. This CDR3 reads CASSGTGGPYNEQFF. The CDR3 DNA reads TGTGCCAGCAGTGGGACAGGGGGACCCTACAATGAGCAGTTCTTC. This chain connects TRBV2 to TRBJ2-1; 10 nucleotides line up with TRBD1. J lost 2 bases, V lost 4 bases, and 2 bases had no gene match. The CDR3 covers 15 residues. Germline V gives CDR1 SNHLY, CDR2 FYNNEI.

This clonotype has a count of ten or more. One end of the junction does not line up with germline, which may come from a read error. The gene calls are TRBV7-7 and TRBJ2-2, with 10 bases lining up with TRBD1. CDR1 is SSHAT and CDR2 is FNYEAQ in the germline V gene (reference sequence). The CDR3 loop spans 17 amino acids. Here the CDR3 reads CASSPVFGTGVTGELFF. Written as DNA, the CDR3 is TGTGCTAGCAGCCCTGTATTTGGGACAGGGGTGACCGGGGAGCTGTTTTTT.

This sequence joins TRBV5-1 and TRBJ2-7; 13 positions match TRBD2. V gave up 3 bases and J gave up 5 bases; unmatched junction bases: 8. This CDR3 comprises 16 residues. The germline V gene has CDR1 SGHRS and CDR2 YFSETQ. Here the CDR3 reads CASSSGGLAGAHEQYF. CDR3 DNA sequence: TGCGCCAGCAGCTCCGGAGGACTAGCGGGAGCCCACGAGCAGTACTTC.

J is TRBJ2-7 and V is TRBV29-1, with a tentative D call TRBD2 (5 bases). The CDR3 totals 11 residues. V was clipped by 6 bases and J by 3 bases, with 9 bases between them. Germline CDR1 reads SQVTM; CDR2 reads ANQGSEA. The CDR3 sequence is CSVRGFYEQYF. As DNA, the CDR3 is TGCAGCGTACGGGGATTCTACGAGCAGTACTTC.

The chain combines TRBV20-1 with TRBJ2-5; TRBD2 is a possible D gene (5 bases). Trimming took 6 bases from V and 4 from J, leaving 18 bases between them. The germline gives CDR1 DFQATT, CDR2 SNEGSKA (reference sequence). The CDR3 is 14 residues long. The DNA for the CDR3 is TGCAGTGCCAAGTTATACCAAGAGGGAGAGACCCAGTACTTC. Its protein is CSAKLYQEGETQYF.

The chain employs TRBV18 and TRBJ2-7; no firm D call. Trimming took 0 bases from V and 7 from J, leaving 7 bases between them. CDR3 length equals 12 residues. Per germline, CDR1 KGHSH and CDR2 LQKENI. In DNA form, the CDR3 reads TGTGCCAGCTCACCACCGGGGTTGGAGCAGTACTTC. As protein: CASSPPGLEQYF.

This clonotype showed up many times. The gene calls are TRBV27 and TRBJ2-5; 10 bases are a match to TRBD1. With 6 bases clipped from V and 5 bases from J, the junction kept 15 bases outside the gene matches. CDR3 size: 17 residues. Germline lookup yields CDR1 MNHEY and CDR2 SMNVEV (reference sequence). The CDR3 DNA sequence: TGTGCCAGCAGCCCCCTCCCTTTGGGACAGGGGATGGAGACCCAGTACTTC. Translated: CASSPLPLGQGMETQYF.

V is TRBV6-1 and J is TRBJ2-6; D gene unclear. This CDR3 spans 17 amino acids. V lost 5 bases, J lost 0 bases, and 14 bases lay in between. In germline, CDR1 is MNHNS, CDR2 SASEGT. This CDR3 is CASSPRPTFSGANVLTF. The CDR3 nucleotides read TGTGCCAGCAGTCCCCGGCCCACCTTCTCTGGGGCCAACGTCCTGACTTTC.

This clonotype was observed at least ten times. The rearrangement uses TRBV10-3 and TRBJ2-1; 10 bases map to TRBD2. V gave up 6 bases and J gave up 0 bases; unmatched junction bases: 2. The CDR3 runs 15 residues. Germline values: CDR1 ENHRY, CDR2 SYGVKD. CDR3 loop: CAISPSGSSYNEQFF. The DNA for the CDR3 is TGTGCCATCAGCCCTAGCGGGAGCTCCTACAATGAGCAGTTCTTC.

This chain connects TRBV11-2 to TRBJ1-6; 9 nucleotides agree with TRBD1. J gave up 4 bases and V 5 bases, and 3 bases lay outside the gene matches. Germline V lookup: CDR1 SGHAT, CDR2 FQNNGV. The CDR3 spans 15 residues. This chain's CDR3 is CASSRDRGYNSPLHF. The DNA of the CDR3 is TGTGCCAGCAGCCGCGACAGGGGGTATAATTCACCCCTCCACTTT.

The chain has TRBV7-8 and TRBJ2-6; D remains ambiguous. The germline V and J ends were trimmed by 6 bases and 0 bases, with 6 bases remaining between them. There are 14 residues in the CDR3. Per the germline V gene, CDR1 is SGHVS and CDR2 is FQNEAQ. CDR3: CASSKDSGANVLTF. The CDR3 DNA is TGTGCCAGCAGTAAGGACTCTGGGGCCAACGTCCTGACTTTC.

This sequence joins TRBV11-1 and TRBJ1-2; D uncertain. The germline V gene encodes CDR1 SGHAT and CDR2 FQDESV (reference sequence). Trimming took off 4 bases at V and 8 bases at J, with 20 bases between the two ends. This CDR3 comprises 15 residues. CDR3 protein: CASSSLSVPFIGYTF. Written as DNA, the CDR3 is TGTGCCAGCAGCTCCCTGTCTGTGCCCTTTATCGGCTACACCTTC. The full variable domain, in which reference TRBV11-1 and TRBJ1-2 provide the parts outside the CDR3, is EAEVAQSPRYKITEKSQAVAFWCDPISGHATLYWYRQILGQGPELLVQFQDESVVDDSQLPKDRFSAERLKGVDSTLKIQPAELGDSAMYLCASSSLSVPFIGYTFGSGTRLTVV.

In this sample, this clonotype turned up many times. This sequence joins TRBV29-1 and TRBJ2-7, with D perhaps TRBD1 (6 bases). Trimming took off 3 bases at V and 2 bases at J, with 11 bases between the two ends. There are 13 residues in the CDR3. Germline V gene sequence: CDR1 SQVTM, CDR2 ANQGSEA. CDR3 DNA: TGCAGCGTTGAGAGGGGGACACCCTACGAGCAGTACTTC. Translation gives CSVERGTPYEQYF.

J is TRBJ2-1 and V is TRBV9; 8 bases are a match to TRBD2. Germline V CDR1 and CDR2: SGDLS, YYNGEE. J lost 4 bases, V lost 4 bases, and 13 bases had no gene match. The CDR3 contains 17 residues. For the CDR3, the DNA is TGTGCCAGCAGCCAAACCCAGCGGGGGAGCCCGTACAATGAGCAGTTCTTC. This translates into CASSQTQRGSPYNEQFF.

The rearrangement links TRBV29-1 to TRBJ2-1, with no clear D. The CDR3 loop spans 11 amino acids. The germline V and J ends were trimmed by 7 bases and 8 bases, with 12 bases remaining between them. Germline CDR1 and CDR2: SQVTM and ANQGSEA. The CDR3 is CSADGYDEQFF. The CDR3 nucleotides are TGCAGCGCAGACGGATACGATGAGCAGTTCTTC.

V gene TRBV27 combines with J gene TRBJ1-1; 8 positions agree with TRBD1. Trimming took 6 bases from V and 5 from J; bases not matched to a gene: 2. The germline V gene has CDR1 MNHEY and CDR2 SMNVEV (reference sequence). The CDR3 length is 12 residues. The CDR3 region has the DNA TGTGCCAGCAGCGGACAGGGAACTGAAGCTTTCTTT. It codes for CASSGQGTEAFF.

This clonotype was counted a single time. The chain employs TRBV5-5 and TRBJ1-2; TRBD1 aligns across 8 bases. This CDR3 region has 12 residues. Germline V lookup: CDR1 SGHKS, CDR2 YYEKEE (reference sequence). The J segment lost 10 bases and the V segment lost 2 bases, leaving 4 bases of the junction unmatched. The CDR3 nucleotides read TGTGCCAGCAGCTTCGGGACAGGAGTCTACACCTTC. Translating gives CASSFGTGVYTF.

This clonotype was counted many times. The chain couples TRBV29-1 to TRBJ2-5, with D perhaps TRBD2 (5 bases). V lost 4 bases to trimming and J lost 2 bases, with 11 bases between them. CDR1 is SQVTM, CDR2 ANQGSEA, per germline. The CDR3 contains 13 residues. The CDR3 DNA follows: TGCAGCGTTGTACTAGTTCCTCAAGAGACCCAGTACTTC. Translating gives CSVVLVPQETQYF.

The V and J genes are TRBV7-9 and TRBJ2-5; D is ambiguous. CDR1 and CDR2 from the germline V gene are SEHNR and FQNEAQ (reference sequence). The V end was cut by 1 base, the J end by 2 bases, with 5 bases between. This CDR3 is built from 13 residues. In nucleotides, the CDR3 is TGTGCCAGCAGCTTAGTTAAGCAAGAGACCCAGTACTTC. Translating gives CASSLVKQETQYF.

In this sample, this clonotype turned up many times. This chain links TRBV5-1 with TRBJ2-1; the match to TRBD2 covers 13 bases. The CDR3 length is 18 residues. Per the germline V gene, CDR1 is SGHRS and CDR2 is YFSETQ. After removal of 6 bases from V and 0 bases from J, the junction contained 9 bases not matched to a gene. The CDR3 loop reads CASTPGLAGLSSYNEQFF. For the CDR3, the DNA is TGCGCCAGCACTCCGGGACTAGCGGGATTATCCTCCTACAATGAGCAGTTCTTC. Drawing the rest from reference TRBV5-1 and TRBJ2-1, the complete variable domain is KAGVTQTPRYLIKTRGQQVTLSCSPISGHRSVSWYQQTPGQGLQFLFEYFSETQRNKGNFPGRFSGRQFSNSRSEMNVSTLELGDSALYLCASTPGLAGLSSYNEQFFGPGTRLTVL.

V gene TRBV6-1 combines with J gene TRBJ2-1; TRBD2 is a possible D gene (6 bases). V lost 6 bases and J 2 bases, leaving 20 bases between the germline ends. CDR3 length: 17 amino acids. Germline V lookup: CDR1 MNHNS, CDR2 SASEGT. In DNA, the CDR3 is TGTGCCAGCAGCTCCCCCGGTGGTGCGGGGACCTACAATGAGCAGTTCTTC. This gives the protein CASSSPGGAGTYNEQFF.

The table lists this clonotype with a few counts. The chain combines TRBV29-1 with TRBJ2-4; no clear D gene. Germline values: CDR1 SQVTM, CDR2 ANQGSEA. Deletions cut 1 base from V and 0 bases from J, with 16 bases between. This CDR3 spans 17 amino acids. CDR3 sequence: CSVEAPTAERAKNIQYF. CDR3 coding DNA: TGCAGCGTTGAAGCCCCGACGGCAGAGAGAGCCAAAAACATTCAGTACTTC.

This clonotype showed up just a few times. This chain joins TRBV11-2 and TRBJ2-7; TRBD2 agrees at 13 bases. The trim removed 4 bases at V and 1 base at J, leaving 7 bases unmatched. CDR3 length: 17 amino acids. Germline-derived CDR1 and CDR2 are SGHAT and FQNNGV. Here the CDR3 DNA reads TGTGCCAGCAGCTGGACTAGCGGGAGTGGCAGTTCCTACGAGCAGTACTTC. Translation gives CASSWTSGSGSSYEQYF.

The rearrangement links TRBV7-9 to TRBJ2-3; no definite D call. This CDR3 region has 15 residues. Trimming removed 4 bases at V and 0 bases at J, with 11 bases between. Germline V gene lookup returns CDR1 SEHNR and CDR2 FQNEAQ (reference sequence). CDR3 residues: CASSSVRFSTDTQYF. For the CDR3, the DNA is TGTGCCAGCAGCTCAGTCCGGTTTAGCACAGATACGCAGTATTTT.

This clonotype was counted a few times. The CDR3 DNA follows: TGCAGCGTTGAAGGGACAGTTACAGATACGCAGTATTTT. It codes for CSVEGTVTDTQYF. This chain joins TRBV29-1 and TRBJ2-3; D may be TRBD1 (6 bases). The CDR3 loop spans 13 amino acids. V was cut by 1 base and J by 3 bases, with 8 bases left in between. Germline V gene sequence: CDR1 SQVTM, CDR2 ANQGSEA.

CDR3 sequence (DNA): TGCAGTGCTATGGACGGTTCGAACACCGGGGAGCTGTTTTTT. This encodes CSAMDGSNTGELFF. V gene TRBV20-1 combines with J gene TRBJ2-2; D gene unclear. This CDR3 is built from 14 residues. V lost 4 bases and J 0 bases, leaving 9 bases between the germline ends. Looked up from germline, CDR1 is DFQATT and CDR2 is SNEGSKA (reference sequence).

CDR3 in amino acids: CASSVASSANEQYF. The CDR3, as DNA: TGTGCCAGCAGCGTAGCCTCTAGCGCCAACGAGCAGTACTTC. V usage is TRBV9 and J usage is TRBJ2-7; tentatively, D is TRBD2 (6 bases). The CDR3 has 14 amino acids. V lost 0 bases and J 5 bases, leaving 12 bases between the germline ends. Germline V lookup: CDR1 SGDLS, CDR2 YYNGEE.

This chain links TRBV20-1 with TRBJ2-4; TRBD1 matches 8 bases. The germline gives CDR1 DFQATT, CDR2 SNEGSKA (reference sequence). The junction had 10 bases not matched to a gene; V was cut back by 0 bases and J by 3 bases. This CDR3 spans 17 amino acids. CDR3 sequence: CSARDNQGAGNKNIQYF. DNA of the CDR3: TGCAGTGCTAGAGATAACCAGGGGGCTGGGAACAAAAACATTCAGTACTTC.

This clonotype was observed many times. This chain links TRBV6-1 with TRBJ2-3; D gene uncertain. Trimming stripped 6 bases from V and 5 bases from J, with 15 bases between. The CDR3 sequence is 14 residues long. Germline CDR1 is MNHNS and CDR2 is SASEGT. The DNA of the CDR3 is TGTGCCAGCAGGAAAGGCCCGGCGCGAGATACGCAGTATTTT. It specifies CASRKGPARDTQYF.